Listed here are 31 T cell receptor beta chains from one sample, sequenced in a study of beta chain features in type 1 diabetes. Expressed TCRB transcripts got sequenced, as all isolated RNA was reverse transcribed. Repertoires were generated with immunoSEQ multiplex PCR, while TCRdb's copy carries only in-frame clones and drops some. The table records a few hundred thousand clones, roughly 12% of them present only once. Their recognized antigens are unknown. The study's findings and limits: Among all four CD4+ subsets, Type 1 diabetes patients had TCRB CDR3s that were moderately but significantly shorter.

The sample comprised naive CD4+ T cells from blood. These receptors were obtained from a woman between 18 and 29 years old with type 1 diabetes.

In its sample, this clone was seen a few times. This chain connects TRBV29-1 to TRBJ2-3; D is unresolved. The germline V gene encodes CDR1 SQVTM and CDR2 ANQGSEA. Trimming shortened V by 6 bases and J by 0 bases, and 16 bases separated the two germline ends. The CDR3 totals 15 residues. The CDR3 DNA is TGCAGCGTCAAGCTAGGCCTTGTTAGCACAGATACGCAGTATTTT. This gives the protein CSVKLGLVSTDTQYF.

This clone was seen a few times. This chain connects TRBV5-1 to TRBJ2-2; the D gene is possibly TRBD2 (5 bases). This CDR3 is built from 16 residues. Trimming cost V 0 bases and J 4 bases, with 13 bases left between them. Looked up from germline, CDR1 is SGHRS and CDR2 is YFSETQ. The CDR3 spells CASSLGAQRSTGELFF. In DNA, the CDR3 is TGCGCCAGCAGCTTGGGGGCTCAGCGGAGCACCGGGGAGCTGTTTTTT. Full variable domain (missing parts from reference TRBV5-1 and TRBJ2-2): KAGVTQTPRYLIKTRGQQVTLSCSPISGHRSVSWYQQTPGQGLQFLFEYFSETQRNKGNFPGRFSGRQFSNSRSEMNVSTLELGDSALYLCASSLGAQRSTGELFFGEGSRLTVL.

The chain couples TRBV15 to TRBJ1-1; D remains ambiguous. V gave up 7 bases and J gave up 1 base, with 13 bases separating them. The CDR3 extends over 14 amino acids. Germline lookup yields CDR1 LNHNV and CDR2 YYDKDF (reference sequence). In DNA, the CDR3 is TGTGCCACCACCGAACCACTAGGGAACACTGAAGCTTTCTTT. Translated: CATTEPLGNTEAFF.

The chain employs TRBV18 and TRBJ1-2, with 9 bases identical to TRBD1. Germline V gene sequence: CDR1 KGHSH, CDR2 LQKENI. The CDR3 has 14 amino acids. V gave up 8 bases and J gave up 10 bases; unmatched junction bases: 14. The CDR3 reads CASAAQRTGVDYTF. The CDR3 DNA follows: TGTGCCAGCGCAGCGCAGCGGACAGGGGTCGACTACACCTTC.

The J gene is TRBJ1-1, the V gene TRBV7-2, with no clear D. Germline values: CDR1 SGHTA, CDR2 FQGNSA. The CDR3 is 13 residues long. V lost 6 bases to trimming and J lost 4 bases, with 12 bases between them. The CDR3 region has the DNA TGTGCCAGCAGGCCTACCCGGTCCACTGAAGCTTTCTTT. Translation: CASRPTRSTEAFF.

The table lists this clone with a few counts. The gene calls are TRBV7-9 and TRBJ1-2; no definite D call. V was clipped by 0 bases and J by 7 bases, with 15 bases between them. Looked up from germline, CDR1 is SEHNR and CDR2 is FQNEAQ (reference sequence). This CDR3 is built from 15 residues. CDR3 region: CASSLAQDRLRGYTF. The CDR3 bases are TGTGCCAGCAGCTTAGCGCAGGATAGGCTCCGTGGCTACACCTTC.

This clone was counted between two and nine times. V and J are TRBV18 and TRBJ2-4, with 8 nucleotides matching TRBD1. Trimming took 3 bases from V and 0 from J; bases not matched to a gene: 1. This CDR3 is 15 amino acids long. Germline V lookup: CDR1 KGHSH, CDR2 LQKENI. CDR3 sequence: CASSPTGVAKNIQYF. The CDR3 DNA reads TGTGCCAGCTCACCGACAGGGGTAGCCAAAAACATTCAGTACTTC.

This clone appeared a few times. V and J are TRBV5-1 and TRBJ2-3, with 8 bases that match TRBD2. CDR1 is SGHRS, CDR2 YFSETQ, per germline. The trim removed 1 base at V and 4 bases at J, leaving 5 bases unmatched. The CDR3 covers 15 residues. The CDR3 is CASSLTSGSSDTQYF. CDR3 nucleotide sequence: TGCGCCAGCAGCTTGACCAGCGGGAGTTCAGATACGCAGTATTTT.

The chain recombines TRBV6-6 with TRBJ2-7, with a weak D call TRBD2 (6 bases). CDR3 length: 14 residues. V lost 8 bases to trimming and J lost 7 bases, with 21 bases between them. CDR1 and CDR2 (germline): MNHNY, SVGAGI (reference sequence). The CDR3 DNA reads as TGTGCCAGCGCCAAAGGCGGCAGGGCGGGAGAGCAGTACTTC. Translation gives CASAKGGRAGEQYF.

This chain joins TRBV7-2 and TRBJ2-7; 9 nucleotides align to TRBD1. This CDR3 is 15 amino acids long. With 2 bases clipped from V and 3 bases from J, the junction kept 5 bases outside the gene matches. Germline V lookup: CDR1 SGHTA, CDR2 FQGNSA. The CDR3 DNA reads TGTGCCAGCAGCTTATCTGGGACAGGGTTCTACGAGCAGTACTTC. It specifies CASSLSGTGFYEQYF.

This chain connects TRBV19 to TRBJ2-1; TRBD2 aligns across 11 bases. The CDR3 consists of 16 residues. After removal of 1 base from V and 7 bases from J, the junction contained 6 bases not matched to a gene. Per the germline V gene, CDR1 is LNHDA and CDR2 is SQIVND (reference sequence). Written as DNA, the CDR3 is TGTGCCAGTAGTATAGTAGCGGGAGGGCCGAGGAATGAGCAGTTCTTC. Its protein is CASSIVAGGPRNEQFF. The full variable domain, with the rest looked up from reference TRBV19 and TRBJ2-1, is DGGITQSPKYLFRKEGQNVTLSCEQNLNHDAMYWYRQDPGQGLRLIYYSQIVNDFQKGDIAEGYSVSREKKESFPLTVTSAQKNPTAFYLCASSIVAGGPRNEQFFGPGTRLTVL.

This clone was recorded a few times. The chain carries TRBV7-2 and TRBJ1-4; D gene unclear. The V end was cut by 3 bases, the J end by 0 bases, with 11 bases between. CDR1 is SGHTA and CDR2 is FQGNSA in the germline V gene. The CDR3 is 16 amino acids. The CDR3 loop is CASSFGPIATNEKLFF. Here the CDR3 DNA reads TGTGCCAGCAGCTTTGGCCCAATTGCAACTAATGAAAAACTGTTTTTT.

The gene calls are TRBV9 and TRBJ1-4; D may be TRBD1 (5 bases). V gave up 4 bases and J gave up 7 bases, with 11 bases separating them. CDR3 size: 13 residues. Per germline, CDR1 SGDLS and CDR2 YYNGEE. CDR3 in amino acids: CASSPSTAEKLFF. In DNA, the CDR3 is TGTGCCAGCAGCCCCTCGACAGCTGAAAAACTGTTTTTT. The full variable domain, completed using reference TRBV9 and TRBJ1-4, is DSGVTQTPKHLITATGQRVTLRCSPRSGDLSVYWYQQSLDQGLQFLIQYYNGEERAKGNILERFSAQQFPDLHSELNLSSLELGDSALYFCASSPSTAEKLFFGSGTQLSVL.

J is TRBJ1-3 and V is TRBV29-1; no clear D. V lost 4 bases, J lost 0 bases, and 10 bases lay in between. The V gene's germline CDR1 is SQVTM and CDR2 ANQGSEA. The CDR3 runs 14 residues. The CDR3 DNA reads TGCAGCGTTGCCGGTCTGAGCTCTGGAAACACCATATATTTT. It encodes CSVAGLSSGNTIYF.

This clone occurred a few times. The chain carries TRBV7-2 and TRBJ2-5; 14 nucleotides agree with TRBD2. The V segment lost 1 base and the J segment 5 bases; nucleotides outside the gene matches: 6. This CDR3 spans 17 amino acids. The germline gives CDR1 SGHTA, CDR2 FQGNSA. CDR3 coding DNA: TGTGCCAGCAGCTTAGTCCCGGGACTAGCGGGAGCGGAGACCCAGTACTTC. Amino acids: CASSLVPGLAGAETQYF.

The genes are TRBV25-1 and TRBJ2-5, with D possibly matching TRBD2 (5 bases). V gave up 5 bases and J gave up 5 bases, with 12 bases separating them. Germline V gives CDR1 MGHDK, CDR2 SYGVNS. The CDR3 is made up of 13 amino acids. The CDR3 DNA follows: TGTGCCAGCAGTAGACAAAGAGGGGAGACCCAGTACTTC. It is translated as CASSRQRGETQYF.

The genes are TRBV28 and TRBJ2-2, with D possibly TRBD2 on 5 matching bases. Trimming removed 4 bases from V and 6 bases from J, with 9 bases in between. The length of the CDR3 is 13 residues. Germline V gene sequence: CDR1 MDHEN, CDR2 SYDVKM. This CDR3 is CASSSRVPGELFF. The CDR3 region has the DNA TGTGCCAGCAGTTCGCGGGTCCCCGGGGAGCTGTTTTTT.

This clone was observed a handful of times. The gene calls are TRBV5-1 and TRBJ2-5, with D possibly TRBD1 on 6 matching bases. CDR3 size: 14 residues. Trimming removed 4 bases from V and 5 bases from J, with 15 bases in between. Per germline, CDR1 SGHRS and CDR2 YFSETQ. CDR3 in amino acids: CASSVSLQGETQYF. The CDR3 DNA reads as TGCGCCAGCAGCGTCTCTCTCCAGGGGGAGACCCAGTACTTC.

As concerns this clone: Other DNA sequences within the sample encode an identical CDR3. This chain uses TRBV28 with TRBJ1-2; D not certain. The germline gives CDR1 MDHEN, CDR2 SYDVKM. The CDR3 has 11 residues. V dropped 1 base and J dropped 5 bases, with 2 bases sitting between them. CDR3 protein: CASSLSYGYTF. The CDR3, as DNA: TGTGCCAGCAGTTTATCTTATGGCTACACCTTC.

In this sample, this clone turned up a few times. J is TRBJ1-1 and V is TRBV7-9; D ambiguous. V was shortened by 2 bases and J by 6 bases, with 10 bases between the two germline ends. Looked up from germline, CDR1 is SEHNR and CDR2 is FQNEAQ (reference sequence). This CDR3 region has 13 residues. The CDR3: CASSLSKEAEAFF. The CDR3 DNA reads TGTGCCAGCAGCTTAAGCAAGGAGGCTGAAGCTTTCTTT.

In this sample, this clone turned up a few times. The V and J genes are TRBV25-1 and TRBJ2-2; D might be TRBD2 (5 bases). Germline-derived CDR1 and CDR2 are MGHDK and SYGVNS. The CDR3 spans 15 residues. V was clipped by 3 bases and J by 4 bases, with 12 bases between them. The CDR3 DNA is TGTGCCAGCAGTGATGGTTGGGGAGCCACCGGGGAGCTGTTTTTT. This gives the protein CASSDGWGATGELFF.

The sample holds a few counts of this clone. The CDR3 DNA reads as TGTGCCAGCAGCCCGGACTTTTTTACGCAGTATTTT. Its translation is CASSPDFFTQYF. The chain carries TRBV7-3 and TRBJ2-3; D is perhaps TRBD2 (5 bases). CDR1 and CDR2 (germline): SGHTA, FQGTGA. The CDR3 is 12 amino acids. V lost 5 bases, J lost 8 bases, and 11 bases lay in between.

V and J are TRBV6-5 and TRBJ1-6, with D uncertain. V was trimmed by 5 bases and J by 7 bases, leaving 12 bases between them. This CDR3 is 14 amino acids long. The germline gives CDR1 MNHEY, CDR2 SVGAGI. The CDR3 reads CASSNRVLNSPLHF. CDR3 nucleotide sequence: TGTGCCAGCAGTAACCGGGTTCTCAATTCACCCCTCCACTTT.

The V gene is TRBV5-5, the J gene TRBJ2-5, with no clear D. This CDR3 has 11 residues. V was pared by 4 bases and J by 5 bases, with 6 bases between. Germline CDR1 is SGHKS and CDR2 is YYEKEE (reference sequence). CDR3 amino acids: CASSPRETQYF. Here the CDR3 DNA reads TGTGCCAGCAGCCCCCGGGAGACCCAGTACTTC. Supplemented by reference TRBV5-5 and TRBJ2-5, the full variable domain reads DAGVTQSPTHLIKTRGQQVTLRCSPISGHKSVSWYQQVLGQGPQFIFQYYEKEERGRGNFPDRFSARQFPNYSSELNVNALLLGDSALYLCASSPRETQYFGPGTRLLVL.

The rearrangement uses TRBV4-3 and TRBJ2-3, with 7 bases that match TRBD2. CDR1 is LGHNA and CDR2 is YSLEER in the germline V gene. The V and J ends lost 5 bases and 4 bases, in that order; junction bases with no gene match: 3. CDR3 length: 13 amino acids. This CDR3 is CASSGLVADTQYF. Written as DNA, the CDR3 is TGCGCCAGCAGCGGACTAGTTGCAGATACGCAGTATTTT.

This clone has only a few counts. V is TRBV23-1 and J is TRBJ1-5; D is ambiguous. TRBV23-1 counts as an open reading frame of uncertain function. This CDR3 is 13 amino acids long. Trimming removed 11 bases at V and 2 bases at J, with 13 bases between. The CDR3 region is CADSFRCNQPQHF. The CDR3 nucleotides read TGCGCCGATAGTTTCAGGTGCAATCAGCCCCAGCATTTT.

The chain carries TRBV4-2 and TRBJ1-1, with TRBD1 matching 7 bases. There are 15 residues in the CDR3. Germline V lookup: CDR1 LGHNA, CDR2 YNFKEQ. The junction had 10 bases not matched to a gene; V was cut back by 4 bases and J by 5 bases. The CDR3 region is CASSPADRAGTEAFF. In nucleotides, the CDR3 is TGTGCCAGCAGCCCCGCCGACAGGGCTGGGACTGAAGCTTTCTTT.

This sequence joins TRBV4-1 and TRBJ2-5; D is perhaps TRBD2 (6 bases). This CDR3 spans 16 amino acids. Germline V gives CDR1 MGHRA, CDR2 YSYEKL. V was clipped by 4 bases and J by 5 bases, with 20 bases between them. CDR3 in amino acids: CASSRPREPGVETQYF. The CDR3 DNA sequence: TGCGCCAGCAGCCGGCCAAGGGAACCGGGAGTGGAGACCCAGTACTTC.

A few counts support this clone. The rearrangement links TRBV4-3 to TRBJ2-1; 11 bases match TRBD2. Germline V gene data show CDR1 as LGHNA and CDR2 as YSLEER. CDR3 length equals 17 residues. V lost 0 bases and J lost 3; bases outside the gene matches: 4. CDR3 residues: CASSQDPTSGSYNEQFF. Written as DNA, the CDR3 is TGCGCCAGCAGCCAAGATCCCACTAGCGGGAGCTACAATGAGCAGTTCTTC.

The rearrangement joins TRBV10-2 to TRBJ1-2, with D perhaps matching TRBD1 (5 bases). The germline V gene has CDR1 WSHSY and CDR2 SAAADI. The CDR3 sequence is 16 residues long. V lost 3 bases and J 6 bases, leaving 20 bases between the germline ends. The CDR3 loop is CASSDLMDTLWNGYTF. The CDR3, as DNA: TGCGCCAGCAGTGATTTGATGGACACCCTGTGGAATGGCTACACCTTC.

This clone showed up just a few times. The chain carries TRBV6-6 and TRBJ1-2; 11 bases match TRBD1. Germline values: CDR1 MNHNY, CDR2 SVGAGI (reference sequence). V gave up 5 bases and J gave up 4 bases; unmatched junction bases: 9. The CDR3 consists of 16 residues. The CDR3 loop is CASSNGPGTGGYGYTF. Written as DNA, the CDR3 is TGTGCCAGCAGTAACGGACCCGGGACAGGGGGCTATGGCTACACCTTC.